This TCR beta chain was retrieved from a study of metastatic and nonmetastatic thyroid tumors. About the study: Repertoires of blood and of tissue (tumor or nodule) from malignant and benign thyroid patients were compared. Study-level findings and limits: As reported, TCR beta diversity in blood and tumor was significantly higher in malignant thyroid tumors than in benign nodules.

Through MiXCR, TCRdb re-clonotyped the PCR reads. This sample has tens of thousands of clones, with 16% found just once. Trimming removed 3 bases at V and 5 bases at J, with 16 bases between. The CDR3 consists of 15 residues. No treatment had been given to any patient before thyroid surgery. About this clone itself: Its antigen remains unidentified.

The V gene is TRBV12-3 or TRBV12-4, the J gene TRBJ1-1; D is unresolved. Sequencing was carried out using tumor tissue. The sequence was collected from a female donor with papillary thyroid cancer or a benign thyroid nodule (not recorded which). Some clones in this sample may be carry-over from other donors' samples. The CDR3 spells CASSFGHPGSTEAFF. The CDR3 DNA reads as TGTGCCAGCAGTTTCGGTCATCCGGGAAGTACTGAAGCTTTCTTT.